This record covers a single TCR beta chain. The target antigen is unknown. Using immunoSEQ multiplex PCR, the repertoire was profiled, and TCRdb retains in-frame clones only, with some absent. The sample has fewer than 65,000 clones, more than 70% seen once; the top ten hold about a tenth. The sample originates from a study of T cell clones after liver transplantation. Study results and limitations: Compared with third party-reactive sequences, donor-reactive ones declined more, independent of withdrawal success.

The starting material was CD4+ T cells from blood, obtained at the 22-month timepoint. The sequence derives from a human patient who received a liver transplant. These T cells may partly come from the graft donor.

The CDR3 region is CASSLEREYEQYF. In DNA, the CDR3 is TGTGCCAGCAGCTTAGAACGGGAATACGAGCAGTACTTC. The rearrangement uses TRBV7-3 and TRBJ2-7, with D perhaps TRBD2 (5 bases). CDR3 size: 13 residues. CDR1 is SGHTA and CDR2 is FQGTGA in the germline V gene. V dropped 2 bases and J dropped 4 bases, with 9 bases sitting between them.